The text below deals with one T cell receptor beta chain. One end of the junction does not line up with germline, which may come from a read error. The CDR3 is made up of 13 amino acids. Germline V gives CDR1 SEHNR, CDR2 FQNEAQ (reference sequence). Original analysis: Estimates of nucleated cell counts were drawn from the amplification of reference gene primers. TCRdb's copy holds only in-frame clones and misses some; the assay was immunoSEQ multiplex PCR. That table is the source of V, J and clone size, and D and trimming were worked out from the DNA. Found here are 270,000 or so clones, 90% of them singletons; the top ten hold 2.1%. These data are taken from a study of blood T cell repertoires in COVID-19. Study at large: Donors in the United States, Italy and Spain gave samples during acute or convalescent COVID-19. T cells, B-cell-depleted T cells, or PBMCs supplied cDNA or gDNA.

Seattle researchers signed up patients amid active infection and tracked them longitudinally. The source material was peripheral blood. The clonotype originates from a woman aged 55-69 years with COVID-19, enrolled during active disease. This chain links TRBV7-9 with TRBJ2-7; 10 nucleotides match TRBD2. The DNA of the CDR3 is TGTGCCAGCAGCTTACTAGCGGGGGAAACCCTTATCTTC. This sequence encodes CASSLLAGETLIF.